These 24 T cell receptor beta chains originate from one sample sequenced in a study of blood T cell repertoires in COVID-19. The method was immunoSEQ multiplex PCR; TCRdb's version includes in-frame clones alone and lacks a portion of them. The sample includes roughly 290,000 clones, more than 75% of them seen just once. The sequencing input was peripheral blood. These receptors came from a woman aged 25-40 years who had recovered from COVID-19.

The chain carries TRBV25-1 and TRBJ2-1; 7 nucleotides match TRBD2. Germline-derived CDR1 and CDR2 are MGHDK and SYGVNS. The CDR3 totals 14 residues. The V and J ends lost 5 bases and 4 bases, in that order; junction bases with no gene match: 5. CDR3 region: CASSPRELYNEQFF. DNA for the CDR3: TGTGCCAGCAGTCCGCGGGAGCTATACAATGAGCAGTTCTTC.

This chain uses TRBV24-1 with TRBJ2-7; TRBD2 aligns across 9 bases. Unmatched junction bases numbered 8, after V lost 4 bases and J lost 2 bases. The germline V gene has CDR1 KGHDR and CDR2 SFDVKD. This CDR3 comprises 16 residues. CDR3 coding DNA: TGTGCCACCAGTGACCTGGATACTAGCGGGCCCTACGAGCAGTACTTC. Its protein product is CATSDLDTSGPYEQYF.

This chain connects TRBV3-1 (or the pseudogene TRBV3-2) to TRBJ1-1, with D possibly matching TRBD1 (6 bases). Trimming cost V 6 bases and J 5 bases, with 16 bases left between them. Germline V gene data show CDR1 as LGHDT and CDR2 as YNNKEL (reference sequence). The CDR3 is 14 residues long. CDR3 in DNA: TGTGCCAGCAGGACTACAGGGTTGGGAACTGAAGCTTTCTTT. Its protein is CASRTTGLGTEAFF.

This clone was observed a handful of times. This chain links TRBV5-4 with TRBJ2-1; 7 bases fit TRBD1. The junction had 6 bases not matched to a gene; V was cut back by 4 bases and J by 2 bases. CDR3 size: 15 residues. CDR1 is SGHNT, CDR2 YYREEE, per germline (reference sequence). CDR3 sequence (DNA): TGTGCCAGCAGCCCTTCCCAGGGGGCCTACAATGAGCAGTTCTTC. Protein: CASSPSQGAYNEQFF.

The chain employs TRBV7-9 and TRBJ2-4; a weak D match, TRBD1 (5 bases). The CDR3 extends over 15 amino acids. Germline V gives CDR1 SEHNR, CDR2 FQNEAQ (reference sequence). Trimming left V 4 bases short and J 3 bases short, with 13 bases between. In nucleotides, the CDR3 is TGTGCCAGCAGCTCGTTAGGGGAAAACAAAAACATTCAGTACTTC. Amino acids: CASSSLGENKNIQYF.

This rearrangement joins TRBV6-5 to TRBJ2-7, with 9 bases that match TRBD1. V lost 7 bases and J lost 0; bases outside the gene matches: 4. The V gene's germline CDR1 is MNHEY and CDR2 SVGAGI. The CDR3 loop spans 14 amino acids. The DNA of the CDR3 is TGTGCCAGCACCGACAGGGGGATCTCCTACGAGCAGTACTTC. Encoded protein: CASTDRGISYEQYF.

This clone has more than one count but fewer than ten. CDR3: CAWRQGKAGELFF. The CDR3 DNA reads as TGTGCCTGGAGACAGGGGAAAGCCGGGGAGCTGTTTTTT. The chain employs TRBV30 and TRBJ2-2; 7 bases fit TRBD1. J gave up 6 bases and V 3 bases, and 4 bases lay outside the gene matches. The CDR3 is 13 residues long. The germline V gene has CDR1 GTSNPN and CDR2 SVGIG (reference sequence).

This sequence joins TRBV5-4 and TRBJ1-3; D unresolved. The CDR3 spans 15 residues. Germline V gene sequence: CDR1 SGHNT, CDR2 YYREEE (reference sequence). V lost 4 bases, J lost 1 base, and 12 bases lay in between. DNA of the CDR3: TGTGCCAGCAGCACGGACGGGATATCTGGAAACACCATATATTTT. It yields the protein CASSTDGISGNTIYF.

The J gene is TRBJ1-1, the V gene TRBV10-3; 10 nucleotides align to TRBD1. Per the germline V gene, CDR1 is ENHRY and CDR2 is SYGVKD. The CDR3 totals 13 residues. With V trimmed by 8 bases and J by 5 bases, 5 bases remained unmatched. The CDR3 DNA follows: TGTGCCATCGGACAGGGGGAGGGGACTGAAGCTTTCTTT. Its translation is CAIGQGEGTEAFF.

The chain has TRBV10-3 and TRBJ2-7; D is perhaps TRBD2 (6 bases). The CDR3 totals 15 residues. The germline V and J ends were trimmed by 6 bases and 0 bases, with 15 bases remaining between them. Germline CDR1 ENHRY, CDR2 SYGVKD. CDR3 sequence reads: CAISDPGTRSYEQYF. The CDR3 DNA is TGTGCCATCAGCGACCCCGGGACTCGCTCCTACGAGCAGTACTTC.

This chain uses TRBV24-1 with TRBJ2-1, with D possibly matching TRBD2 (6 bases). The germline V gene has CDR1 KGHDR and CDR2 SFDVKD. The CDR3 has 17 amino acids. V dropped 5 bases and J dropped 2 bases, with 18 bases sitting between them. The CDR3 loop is CATSGRGTPSAYNEQFF. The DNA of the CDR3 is TGTGCCACCAGTGGCCGGGGGACCCCCTCGGCCTACAATGAGCAGTTCTTC.

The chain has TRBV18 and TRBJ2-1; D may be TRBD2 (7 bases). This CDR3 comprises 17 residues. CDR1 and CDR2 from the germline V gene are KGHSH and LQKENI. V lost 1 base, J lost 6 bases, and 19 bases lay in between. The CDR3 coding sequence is TGTGCCAGCTCACCACTGGGCGAGGGGGGGGCCCGCAATGAGCAGTTCTTC. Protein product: CASSPLGEGGARNEQFF. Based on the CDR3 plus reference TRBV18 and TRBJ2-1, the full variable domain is NAGVMQNPRHLVRRRGQEARLRCSPMKGHSHVYWYRQLPEEGLKFMVYLQKENIIDESGMPKERFSAEFPKEGPSILRIQQVVRGDSAAYFCASSPLGEGGARNEQFFGPGTRLTVL.

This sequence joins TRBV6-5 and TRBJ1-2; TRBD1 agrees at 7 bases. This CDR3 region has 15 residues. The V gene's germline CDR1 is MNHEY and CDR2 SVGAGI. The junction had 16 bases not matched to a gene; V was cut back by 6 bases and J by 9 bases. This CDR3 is CASRNDNRQGSRYTF. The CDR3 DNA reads TGTGCCAGCAGAAACGACAACCGACAGGGTAGCCGCTACACCTTC.

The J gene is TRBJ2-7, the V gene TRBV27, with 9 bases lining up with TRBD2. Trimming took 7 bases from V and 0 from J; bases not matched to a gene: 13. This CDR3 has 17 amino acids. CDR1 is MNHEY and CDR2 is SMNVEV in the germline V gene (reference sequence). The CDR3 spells CASTRTGLAGSSYEQYF. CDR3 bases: TGTGCCAGCACTCGGACCGGTCTAGCGGGAAGCTCCTACGAGCAGTACTTC.

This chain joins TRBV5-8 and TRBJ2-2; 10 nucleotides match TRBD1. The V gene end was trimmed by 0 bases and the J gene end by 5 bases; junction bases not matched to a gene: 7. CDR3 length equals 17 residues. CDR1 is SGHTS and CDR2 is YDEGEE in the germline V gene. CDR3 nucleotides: TGTGCCAGCAGCTTGGCCCTTGGGACAGGGGTTACCGGGGAGCTGTTTTTT. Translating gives CASSLALGTGVTGELFF.

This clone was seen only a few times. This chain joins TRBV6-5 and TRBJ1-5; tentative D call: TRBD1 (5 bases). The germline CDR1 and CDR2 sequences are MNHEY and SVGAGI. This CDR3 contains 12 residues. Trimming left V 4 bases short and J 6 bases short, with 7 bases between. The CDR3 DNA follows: TGTGCCAGCAGTTCCCAGGGTCAGCCCCAGCATTTT. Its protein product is CASSSQGQPQHF.

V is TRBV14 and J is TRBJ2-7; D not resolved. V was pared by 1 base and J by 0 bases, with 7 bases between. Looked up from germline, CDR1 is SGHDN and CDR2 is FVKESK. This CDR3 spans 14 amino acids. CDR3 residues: CASSQGVSSYEQYF. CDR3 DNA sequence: TGTGCCAGCAGCCAAGGCGTTAGCTCCTACGAGCAGTACTTC.

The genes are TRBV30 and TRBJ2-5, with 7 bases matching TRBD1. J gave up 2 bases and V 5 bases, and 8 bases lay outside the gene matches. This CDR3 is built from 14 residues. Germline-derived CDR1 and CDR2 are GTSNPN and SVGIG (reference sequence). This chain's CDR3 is CAWSQQGSQETQYF. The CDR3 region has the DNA TGTGCCTGGTCCCAACAGGGGTCGCAAGAGACCCAGTACTTC.

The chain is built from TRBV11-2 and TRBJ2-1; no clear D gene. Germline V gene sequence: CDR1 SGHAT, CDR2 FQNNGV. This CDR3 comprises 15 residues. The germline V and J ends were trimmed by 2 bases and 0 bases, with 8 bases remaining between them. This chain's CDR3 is CASSLTHGSYNEQFF. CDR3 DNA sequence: TGTGCCAGCAGCTTAACTCATGGCTCCTACAATGAGCAGTTCTTC. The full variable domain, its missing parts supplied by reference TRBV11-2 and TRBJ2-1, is EAGVAQSPRYKIIEKRQSVAFWCNPISGHATLYWYQQILGQGPKLLIQFQNNGVVDDSQLPKDRFSAERLKGVDSTLKIQPAKLEDSAVYLCASSLTHGSYNEQFFGPGTRLTVL.

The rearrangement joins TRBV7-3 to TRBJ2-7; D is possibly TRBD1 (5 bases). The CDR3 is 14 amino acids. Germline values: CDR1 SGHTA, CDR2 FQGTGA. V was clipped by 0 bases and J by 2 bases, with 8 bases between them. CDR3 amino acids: CASSLTPDTYEQYF. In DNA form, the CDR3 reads TGTGCCAGCAGCTTAACCCCGGACACCTACGAGCAGTACTTC.

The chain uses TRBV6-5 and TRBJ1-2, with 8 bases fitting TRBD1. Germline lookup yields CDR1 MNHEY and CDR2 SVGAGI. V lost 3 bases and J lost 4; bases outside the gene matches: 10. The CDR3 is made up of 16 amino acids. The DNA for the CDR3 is TGTGCCAGCAGTTATGGGACAGGCCCTCTCGGCTATGGCTACACCTTC. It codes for CASSYGTGPLGYGYTF.

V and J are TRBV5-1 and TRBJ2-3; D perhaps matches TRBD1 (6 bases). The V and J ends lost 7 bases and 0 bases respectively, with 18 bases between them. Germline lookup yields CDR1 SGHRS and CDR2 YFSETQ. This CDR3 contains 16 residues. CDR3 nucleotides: TGCGCCAGCCGACTACGGGACAAACCTAGCACAGATACGCAGTATTTT. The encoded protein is CASRLRDKPSTDTQYF.

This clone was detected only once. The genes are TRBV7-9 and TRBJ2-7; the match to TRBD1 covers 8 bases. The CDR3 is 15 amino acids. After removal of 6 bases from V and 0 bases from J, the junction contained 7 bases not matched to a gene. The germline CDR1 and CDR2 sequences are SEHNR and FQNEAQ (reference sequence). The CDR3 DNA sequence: TGTGCCAGCAGTCGCAGGACAGGGAGCTCCTACGAGCAGTACTTC. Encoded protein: CASSRRTGSSYEQYF.

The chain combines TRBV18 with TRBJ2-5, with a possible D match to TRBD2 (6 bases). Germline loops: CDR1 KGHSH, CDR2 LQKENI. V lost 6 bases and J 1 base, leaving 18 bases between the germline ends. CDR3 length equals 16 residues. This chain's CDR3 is CASSLSGGALQETQYF. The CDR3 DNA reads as TGTGCCAGCTCCCTCTCAGGAGGGGCCCTCCAAGAGACCCAGTACTTC.